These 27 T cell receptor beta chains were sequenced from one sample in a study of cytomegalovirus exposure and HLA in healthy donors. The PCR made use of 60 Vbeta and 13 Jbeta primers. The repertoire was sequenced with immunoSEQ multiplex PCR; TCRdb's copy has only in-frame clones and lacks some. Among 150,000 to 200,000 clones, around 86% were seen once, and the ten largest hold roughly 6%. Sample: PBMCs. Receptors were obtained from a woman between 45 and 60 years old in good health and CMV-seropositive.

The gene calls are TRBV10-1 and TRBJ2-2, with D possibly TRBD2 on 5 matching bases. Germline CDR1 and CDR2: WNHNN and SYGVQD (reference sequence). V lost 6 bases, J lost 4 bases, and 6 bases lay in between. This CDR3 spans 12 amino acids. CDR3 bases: TGCGCCAGCAGCCGGGGCACCGGGGAGCTGTTTTTT. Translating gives CASSRGTGELFF.

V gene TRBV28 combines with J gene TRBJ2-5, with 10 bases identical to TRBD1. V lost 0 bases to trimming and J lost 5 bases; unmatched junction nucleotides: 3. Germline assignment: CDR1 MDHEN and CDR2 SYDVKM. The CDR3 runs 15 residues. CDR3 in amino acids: CASSLWDRGIETQYF. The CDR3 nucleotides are TGTGCCAGCAGTTTATGGGACAGGGGGATCGAGACCCAGTACTTC.

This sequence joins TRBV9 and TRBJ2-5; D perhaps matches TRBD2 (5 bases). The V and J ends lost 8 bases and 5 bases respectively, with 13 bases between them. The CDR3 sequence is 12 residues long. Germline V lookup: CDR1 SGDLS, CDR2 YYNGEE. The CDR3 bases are TGTGCCAGGGCAGATGGCGGGGAGACCCAGTACTTC. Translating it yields CARADGGETQYF.

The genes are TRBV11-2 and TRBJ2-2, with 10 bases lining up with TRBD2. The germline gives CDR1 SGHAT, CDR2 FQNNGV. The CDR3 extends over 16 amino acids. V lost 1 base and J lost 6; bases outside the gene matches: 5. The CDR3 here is CASSLASGRAPGELFF. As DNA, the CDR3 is TGTGCCAGCAGCTTAGCAAGCGGGAGGGCCCCCGGGGAGCTGTTTTTT.

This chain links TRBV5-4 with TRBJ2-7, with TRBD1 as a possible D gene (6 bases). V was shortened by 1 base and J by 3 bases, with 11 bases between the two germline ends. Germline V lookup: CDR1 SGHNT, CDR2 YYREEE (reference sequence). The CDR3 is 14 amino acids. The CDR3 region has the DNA TGTGCCAGCAGCTTGTTGGGGGCGGGCTACGAGCAGTACTTC. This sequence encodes CASSLLGAGYEQYF.

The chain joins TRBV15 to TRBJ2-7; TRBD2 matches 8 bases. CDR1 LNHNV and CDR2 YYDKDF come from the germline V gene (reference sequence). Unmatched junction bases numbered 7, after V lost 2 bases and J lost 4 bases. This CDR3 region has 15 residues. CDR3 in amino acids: CATSRSSGSGYEQYF. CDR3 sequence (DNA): TGTGCCACCAGCAGATCCAGCGGGAGCGGGTACGAGCAGTACTTC. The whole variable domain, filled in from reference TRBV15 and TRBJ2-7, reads DAMVIQNPRYQVTQFGKPVTLSCSQTLNHNVMYWYQQKSSQAPKLLFHYYDKDFNNEADTPDNFQSRRPNTSFCFLDIRSPGLGDTAMYLCATSRSSGSGYEQYFGPGTRLTVT.

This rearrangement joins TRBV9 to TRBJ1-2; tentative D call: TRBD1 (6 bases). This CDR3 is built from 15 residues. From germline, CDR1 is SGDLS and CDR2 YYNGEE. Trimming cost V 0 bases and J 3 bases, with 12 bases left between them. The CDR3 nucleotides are TGTGCCAGCAGCGTAGGGCGGGGGGCCGACTATGGCTACACCTTC. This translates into CASSVGRGADYGYTF. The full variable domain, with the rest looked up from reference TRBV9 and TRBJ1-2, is DSGVTQTPKHLITATGQRVTLRCSPRSGDLSVYWYQQSLDQGLQFLIQYYNGEERAKGNILERFSAQQFPDLHSELNLSSLELGDSALYFCASSVGRGADYGYTFGSGTRLTVV.

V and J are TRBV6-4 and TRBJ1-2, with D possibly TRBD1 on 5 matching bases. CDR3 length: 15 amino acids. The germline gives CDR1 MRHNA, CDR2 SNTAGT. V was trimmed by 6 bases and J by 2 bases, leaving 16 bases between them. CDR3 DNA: TGTGCCAGCAGACTTAATGGGGCAGCAAACTATGGCTACACCTTC. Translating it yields CASRLNGAANYGYTF.

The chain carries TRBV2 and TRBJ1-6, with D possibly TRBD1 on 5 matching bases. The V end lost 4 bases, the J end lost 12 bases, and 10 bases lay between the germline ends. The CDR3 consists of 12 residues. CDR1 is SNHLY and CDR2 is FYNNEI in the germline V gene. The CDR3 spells CASSGQFQPLHF. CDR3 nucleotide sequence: TGTGCCAGCAGTGGACAGTTTCAACCCCTCCACTTT.

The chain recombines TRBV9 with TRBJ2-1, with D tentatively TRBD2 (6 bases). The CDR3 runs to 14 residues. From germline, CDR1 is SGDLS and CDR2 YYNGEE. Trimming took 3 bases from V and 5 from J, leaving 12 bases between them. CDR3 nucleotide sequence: TGTGCCAGCAGCGGAGGGACTTCGCACAATGAGCAGTTCTTC. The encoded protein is CASSGGTSHNEQFF.

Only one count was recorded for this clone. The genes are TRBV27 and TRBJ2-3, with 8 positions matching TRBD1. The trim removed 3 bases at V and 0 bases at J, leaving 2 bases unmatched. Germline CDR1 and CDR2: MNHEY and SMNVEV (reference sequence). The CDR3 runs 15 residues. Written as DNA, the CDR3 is TGTGCCAGCAGTTTCGGACAGGGAAGCACAGATACGCAGTATTTT. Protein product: CASSFGQGSTDTQYF.

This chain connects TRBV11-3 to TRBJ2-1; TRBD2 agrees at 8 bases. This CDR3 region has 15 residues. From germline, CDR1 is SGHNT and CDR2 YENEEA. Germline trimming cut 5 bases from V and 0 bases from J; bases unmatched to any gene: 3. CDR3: CASSPGGSSYNEQFF. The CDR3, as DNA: TGTGCCAGCAGCCCGGGGGGGAGCTCCTACAATGAGCAGTTCTTC.

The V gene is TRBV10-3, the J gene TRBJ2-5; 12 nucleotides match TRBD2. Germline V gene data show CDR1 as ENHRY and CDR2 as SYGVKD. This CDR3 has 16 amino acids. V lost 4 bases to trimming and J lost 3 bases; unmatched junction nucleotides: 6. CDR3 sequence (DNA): TGTGCCATCAGTGGCGGACTAGCGGGGATTGAAGAGACCCAGTACTTC. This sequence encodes CAISGGLAGIEETQYF.

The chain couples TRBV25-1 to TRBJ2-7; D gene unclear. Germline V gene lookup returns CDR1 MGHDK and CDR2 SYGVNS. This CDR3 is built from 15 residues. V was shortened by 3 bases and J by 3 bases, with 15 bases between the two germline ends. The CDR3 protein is CASSDTGSNDYEQYF. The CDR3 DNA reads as TGTGCCAGCAGTGACACCGGGTCCAACGACTACGAGCAGTACTTC.

The CDR3 DNA reads TGCGCCAGCAGCCCCGGGACAGGGGGCACTGAAGCTTTCTTT. As protein: CASSPGTGGTEAFF. The J gene is TRBJ1-1, the V gene TRBV5-1, with 11 bases matching TRBD1. Germline trimming cut 4 bases from V and 4 bases from J; bases unmatched to any gene: 3. The germline V gene encodes CDR1 SGHRS and CDR2 YFSETQ. This CDR3 region has 14 residues.

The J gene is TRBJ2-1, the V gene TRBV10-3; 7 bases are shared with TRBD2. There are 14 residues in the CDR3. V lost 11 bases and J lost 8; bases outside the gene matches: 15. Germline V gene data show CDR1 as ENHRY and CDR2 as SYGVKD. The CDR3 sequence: CAVREGLGGYEQFF. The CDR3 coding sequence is TGTGCCGTCCGGGAAGGTCTGGGGGGGTATGAGCAGTTCTTC.

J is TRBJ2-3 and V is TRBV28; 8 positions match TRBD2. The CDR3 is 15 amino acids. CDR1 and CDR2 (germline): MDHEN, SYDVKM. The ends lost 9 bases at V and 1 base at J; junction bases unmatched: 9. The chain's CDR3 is CASIPSGPGTDTQYF. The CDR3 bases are TGTGCCAGTATTCCTAGCGGGCCTGGCACAGATACGCAGTATTTT.

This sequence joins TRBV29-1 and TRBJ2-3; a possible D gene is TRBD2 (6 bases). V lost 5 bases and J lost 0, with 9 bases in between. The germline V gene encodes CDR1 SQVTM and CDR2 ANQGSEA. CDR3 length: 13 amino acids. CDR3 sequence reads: CSVFAGSTDTQYF. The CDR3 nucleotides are TGCAGCGTTTTCGCGGGGAGCACAGATACGCAGTATTTT.

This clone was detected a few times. CDR3 DNA sequence: TGTGCCAGCAGTTTGGGGGGTATGGGGGACAGGGGGCGCGATGAGCAGTTCTTC. It translates to CASSLGGMGDRGRDEQFF. The rearrangement uses TRBV28 and TRBJ2-1; 12 bases align to TRBD1. V lost 3 bases to trimming and J lost 8 bases; unmatched junction nucleotides: 14. The CDR3 loop spans 18 amino acids. CDR1 and CDR2 from the germline V gene are MDHEN and SYDVKM.

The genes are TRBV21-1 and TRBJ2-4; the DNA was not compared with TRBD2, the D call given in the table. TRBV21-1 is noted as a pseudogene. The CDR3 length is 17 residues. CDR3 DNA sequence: TGTGCCAGCAGCAAAGTTGGGGACTTAGATGCCAAAAACATTCAGTACTTC. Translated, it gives CASSKVGDLDAKNIQYF.

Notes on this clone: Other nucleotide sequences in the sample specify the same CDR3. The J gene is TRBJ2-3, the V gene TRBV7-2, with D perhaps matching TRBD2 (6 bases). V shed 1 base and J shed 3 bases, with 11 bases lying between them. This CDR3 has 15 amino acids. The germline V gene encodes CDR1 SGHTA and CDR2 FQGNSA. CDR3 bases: TGTGCCAGCAGCTTAGGGCTAGCGTATACAGATACGCAGTATTTT. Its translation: CASSLGLAYTDTQYF.

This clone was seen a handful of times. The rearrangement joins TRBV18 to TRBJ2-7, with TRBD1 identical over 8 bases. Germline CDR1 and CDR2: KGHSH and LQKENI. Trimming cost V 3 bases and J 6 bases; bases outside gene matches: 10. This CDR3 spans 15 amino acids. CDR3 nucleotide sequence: TGTGCCAGCTCACCCCGGACAGGGTCCCCTGGCGAGCAGTACTTC. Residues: CASSPRTGSPGEQYF. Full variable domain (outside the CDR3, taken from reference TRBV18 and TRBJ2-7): NAGVMQNPRHLVRRRGQEARLRCSPMKGHSHVYWYRQLPEEGLKFMVYLQKENIIDESGMPKERFSAEFPKEGPSILRIQQVVRGDSAAYFCASSPRTGSPGEQYFGPGTRLTVT.

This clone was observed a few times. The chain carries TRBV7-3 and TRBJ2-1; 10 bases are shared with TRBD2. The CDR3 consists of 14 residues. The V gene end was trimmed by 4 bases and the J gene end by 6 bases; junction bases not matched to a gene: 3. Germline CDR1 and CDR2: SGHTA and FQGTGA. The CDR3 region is CASSSAGGGNEQFF. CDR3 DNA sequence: TGTGCCAGCAGCTCAGCGGGAGGGGGCAATGAGCAGTTCTTC.

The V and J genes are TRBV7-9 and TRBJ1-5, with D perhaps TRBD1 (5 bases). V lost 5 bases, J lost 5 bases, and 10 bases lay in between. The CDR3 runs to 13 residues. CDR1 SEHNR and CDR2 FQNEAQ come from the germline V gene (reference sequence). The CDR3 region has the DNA TGTGCCAGCAGCGCAGGGCAGGATCAGCCCCAGCATTTT. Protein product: CASSAGQDQPQHF.

CDR3 amino acids: CSVDFQGHGYTF. CDR3 coding DNA: TGCAGCGTTGACTTCCAGGGCCATGGCTACACCTTC. V is TRBV29-1 and J is TRBJ1-2; D is possibly TRBD1 (5 bases). CDR3 length: 12 amino acids. Per the germline V gene, CDR1 is SQVTM and CDR2 is ANQGSEA. V gave up 3 bases and J gave up 6 bases, with 11 bases separating them.

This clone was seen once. CDR3 loop: CASSKDRADSSTDTQYF. The CDR3 nucleotides are TGTGCCAGCAGTAAGGACAGGGCTGACTCTAGCACAGATACGCAGTATTTT. The chain is built from TRBV2 and TRBJ2-3; 8 bases agree with TRBD1. The J segment lost 0 bases and the V segment lost 5 bases, leaving 10 bases of the junction unmatched. The CDR3 length is 17 residues. Germline V gene lookup returns CDR1 SNHLY and CDR2 FYNNEI.

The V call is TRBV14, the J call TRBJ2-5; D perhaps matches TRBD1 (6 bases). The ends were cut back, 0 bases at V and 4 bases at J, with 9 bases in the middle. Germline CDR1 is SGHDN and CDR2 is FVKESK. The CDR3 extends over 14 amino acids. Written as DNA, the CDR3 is TGTGCCAGCAGCCAAGACGACAGGCCAGAGACCCAGTACTTC. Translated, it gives CASSQDDRPETQYF. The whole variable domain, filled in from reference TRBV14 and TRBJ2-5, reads EAGVTQFPSHSVIEKGQTVTLRCDPISGHDNLYWYRRVMGKEIKFLLHFVKESKQDESGMPNNRFLAERTGGTYSTLKVQPAELEDSGVYFCASSQDDRPETQYFGPGTRLLVL.